The 29 T cell receptor beta chains below all came from one sample that was sequenced in a study of shared clonotypes between healthy human individuals. Assay: immunoSEQ multiplex PCR; the TCRdb copy retains only in-frame clones and omits some. The data hold a few million clones, with around 90% observed a single time. Sequencing was carried out using naive CD4+ T cells sorted from blood. As for subset: CD45RA+ positively selected. These receptors all stem from a man aged 18 to 29 in good health.

The chain uses TRBV28 and TRBJ2-7; D is possibly TRBD1 (5 bases). The length of the CDR3 is 14 residues. V was pared by 8 bases and J by 0 bases, with 14 bases between. Germline V CDR1 and CDR2: MDHEN, SYDVKM. This CDR3 is CASYTGQSSYEQYF. CDR3 in DNA: TGTGCCAGCTATACAGGCCAGAGCTCCTACGAGCAGTACTTC.

V usage is TRBV4-1 and J usage is TRBJ1-2; no definite D call. CDR1 and CDR2 from the germline V gene are MGHRA and YSYEKL. The CDR3 contains 14 residues. Trimming removed 2 bases at V and 0 bases at J, with 7 bases between. The CDR3 protein is CASSQSVSNYGYTF. The CDR3 DNA is TGCGCCAGCAGCCAATCAGTCTCTAACTATGGCTACACCTTC.

Regarding this clone: Other DNA sequences in the sample encode the same CDR3. The chain joins TRBV5-1 to TRBJ1-1, with D maybe TRBD1 (5 bases). V dropped 5 bases and J dropped 3 bases, with 11 bases sitting between them. The CDR3 loop spans 13 amino acids. CDR1 is SGHRS and CDR2 is YFSETQ in the germline V gene. DNA of the CDR3: TGCGCCAGCAGTAGGGGAGGGGACACTGAAGCTTTCTTT. Translated: CASSRGGDTEAFF. The complete variable domain, with remaining parts taken from reference TRBV5-1 and TRBJ1-1, reads KAGVTQTPRYLIKTRGQQVTLSCSPISGHRSVSWYQQTPGQGLQFLFEYFSETQRNKGNFPGRFSGRQFSNSRSEMNVSTLELGDSALYLCASSRGGDTEAFFGQGTRLTVV.

On this clone: Other nucleotide sequences from this sample produce the same CDR3. The V call is TRBV7-2, the J call TRBJ1-5; D gene unclear. The CDR3 loop spans 14 amino acids. Germline CDR1 reads SGHTA; CDR2 reads FQGNSA. Trimming took off 0 bases at V and 4 bases at J, with 7 bases between the two ends. CDR3 sequence: CASSLALGNQPQHF. The CDR3 DNA sequence: TGTGCCAGCAGCTTAGCGTTGGGGAATCAGCCCCAGCATTTT.

The chain employs TRBV29-1 and TRBJ2-1; the match to TRBD1 covers 8 bases. The trim removed 5 bases at V and 1 base at J, leaving 1 base unmatched. The CDR3 totals 13 residues. CDR1 is SQVTM, CDR2 ANQGSEA, per germline. The CDR3 DNA is TGCAGCGTTAGACAGGGGTCCTACAATGAGCAGTTCTTC. It is translated as CSVRQGSYNEQFF.

As for this clone: Other DNA sequences in this sample translate to the same CDR3. The chain has TRBV5-1 and TRBJ2-1; no clear D. Germline V gene sequence: CDR1 SGHRS, CDR2 YFSETQ. The CDR3 is 15 amino acids. Between the trimmed V and J ends, which lost 0 bases and 1 base, there was a span of 8 bases. The CDR3 loop is CASSLGGVSYNEQFF. Here the CDR3 DNA reads TGCGCCAGCAGCTTGGGTGGCGTATCCTACAATGAGCAGTTCTTC.

The CDR3 loop is CASSFTGETEAFF. The CDR3 nucleotides are TGTGCCAGCAGTTTTACCGGGGAGACTGAAGCTTTCTTT. The chain uses TRBV27 and TRBJ1-1; D remains unclear. The V gene's germline CDR1 is MNHEY and CDR2 SMNVEV (reference sequence). This CDR3 is 13 amino acids long. V lost 3 bases to trimming and J lost 5 bases, with 10 bases between them.

The CDR3 reads CASRTSGIGTDTQYF. The DNA of the CDR3 is TGTGCCAGTCGGACTAGCGGGATCGGCACAGATACGCAGTATTTT. This chain uses TRBV19 with TRBJ2-3; 12 positions match TRBD2. Germline loops: CDR1 LNHDA, CDR2 SQIVND (reference sequence). The CDR3 runs 15 residues. Trimming removed 8 bases from V and 1 base from J; junction bases left unmatched: 4.

Of note for this clone: Additional DNA sequences in this sample encode the identical CDR3. This chain uses TRBV6-5 with TRBJ2-7, with D unclear. In germline, CDR1 is MNHEY, CDR2 SVGAGI. The CDR3 length is 14 residues. Trimming left V 0 bases short and J 4 bases short, with 10 bases between. The CDR3 bases are TGTGCCAGCAGTTACTCCCGGCAGACGTACGAGCAGTACTTC. Protein sequence: CASSYSRQTYEQYF.

The chain has TRBV2 and TRBJ1-3; D is undetermined. Germline V gene data show CDR1 as SNHLY and CDR2 as FYNNEI. The CDR3 extends over 11 amino acids. V gave up 5 bases and J gave up 8 bases, with 7 bases separating them. The CDR3 is CASSLTDTIYF. CDR3 DNA: TGTGCCAGCAGTCTTACTGACACCATATATTTT.

The chain joins TRBV11-2 to TRBJ2-3; D is unclear. Trimming took 0 bases from V and 4 from J, leaving 17 bases between them. CDR1 is SGHAT and CDR2 is FQNNGV in the germline V gene. This CDR3 spans 17 amino acids. This chain's CDR3 is CASSLDRSRNSPDTQYF. In DNA, the CDR3 is TGTGCCAGCAGCTTAGATCGGAGTCGGAACTCGCCAGATACGCAGTATTTT.

This sequence joins TRBV6-4 and TRBJ2-5; D may be TRBD1 or TRBD2 (5 bases each). CDR1 is MRHNA, CDR2 SNTAGT, per germline. The V end lost 2 bases, the J end lost 6 bases, and 25 bases lay between the germline ends. The CDR3 has 18 amino acids. CDR3 sequence reads: CASSDHPGREISGQTQYF. DNA for the CDR3: TGTGCCAGCAGTGACCATCCAGGCAGGGAGATTTCGGGACAGACCCAGTACTTC.

The chain recombines TRBV2 with TRBJ2-7; the D gene could be TRBD1 or TRBD2 (5 bases each). Trimming removed 7 bases from V and 5 bases from J, with 15 bases in between. Germline CDR1 reads SNHLY; CDR2 reads FYNNEI. The CDR3 consists of 13 residues. The CDR3 sequence: CASTLGRFDEQYF. The CDR3 nucleotides read TGTGCCAGCACCTTGGGACGATTTGACGAGCAGTACTTC.

The V call is TRBV13, the J call TRBJ1-6; 7 nucleotides match TRBD1. Germline V gene sequence: CDR1 PRHDT, CDR2 FYEKMQ (reference sequence). The J segment lost 9 bases and the V segment lost 0 bases, leaving 5 bases of the junction unmatched. The length of the CDR3 is 15 residues. The CDR3 DNA sequence: TGTGCCAGCAGCTTAGGGACAGGGTCGTTTTCACCCCTCCACTTT. Its protein is CASSLGTGSFSPLHF.

J is TRBJ1-6 and V is TRBV10-3, with TRBD1 as a possible D gene (5 bases). Germline CDR1 and CDR2: ENHRY and SYGVKD. The CDR3 spans 17 residues. V lost 3 bases to trimming and J lost 2 bases, with 14 bases between them. This chain's CDR3 is CAISEAAGNTYNSPLHF. CDR3 nucleotide sequence: TGTGCCATCAGTGAAGCGGCAGGGAACACCTATAATTCACCCCTCCACTTT.

The V call is TRBV2, the J call TRBJ2-5; D remains ambiguous. CDR3 length: 12 amino acids. V lost 4 bases, J lost 4 bases, and 7 bases lay in between. Germline CDR1 SNHLY, CDR2 FYNNEI. The CDR3 protein is CASSVWGETQYF. In DNA form, the CDR3 reads TGTGCCAGCAGTGTCTGGGGAGAGACCCAGTACTTC.

This clone has just one count. The sample contains more than one DNA sequence encoding this CDR3. The gene calls are TRBV28 and TRBJ1-5; no reliable D call. CDR1 and CDR2 from the germline V gene are MDHEN and SYDVKM. V was trimmed by 6 bases and J by 4 bases, leaving 4 bases between them. There are 11 residues in the CDR3. Written as DNA, the CDR3 is TGTGCCAGCAGATCGAATCAGCCCCAGCATTTT. This sequence encodes CASRSNQPQHF.

Turning to this clone: This same CDR3 is encoded by further DNA sequences in the sample. This CDR3 is CASSYSNLRSSYEQYF. CDR3 in DNA: TGTGCCAGCAGTTACTCGAATCTCCGGTCCTCCTACGAGCAGTACTTC. The chain recombines TRBV6-5 with TRBJ2-7; D is ambiguous. Germline V gene data show CDR1 as MNHEY and CDR2 as SVGAGI. Trimming removed 0 bases from V and 0 bases from J, with 12 bases in between. CDR3 length equals 16 residues.

The chain joins TRBV7-9 to TRBJ2-2; D ambiguous. The CDR3 is made up of 15 amino acids. Deletions cut 5 bases from V and 5 bases from J, with 15 bases between. Germline V gives CDR1 SEHNR, CDR2 FQNEAQ (reference sequence). CDR3 residues: CASSPGSTETGELFF. The CDR3 DNA is TGTGCCAGCAGCCCCGGGTCAACGGAAACCGGGGAGCTGTTTTTT.

The chain carries TRBV21-1 and TRBJ2-2. TRBV21-1 is tagged as a pseudogene. CDR3 length equals 17 residues. The CDR3 region has the DNA TGTGCCAGCAGCAAATCCTCAAGGACCAGGAACACCGGGGAGCTGTTTTTT. Encoded protein: CASSKSSRTRNTGELFF.

The chain has TRBV18 and TRBJ2-7; D is ambiguous. CDR1 and CDR2 (germline): KGHSH, LQKENI. Trimming took 4 bases from V and 3 from J, leaving 13 bases between them. CDR3 length: 14 residues. The CDR3 DNA follows: TGTGCCAGCTCACACGCGGACGGGTTCTACGAGCAGTACTTC. Encoded protein: CASSHADGFYEQYF.

This sequence joins TRBV5-1 and TRBJ2-7, with 7 bases identical to TRBD2. This CDR3 is 15 amino acids long. The trim removed 4 bases at V and 0 bases at J, leaving 7 bases unmatched. Per the germline V gene, CDR1 is SGHRS and CDR2 is YFSETQ. CDR3: CASSRASGISYEQYF. Written as DNA, the CDR3 is TGCGCCAGCAGCCGAGCTAGCGGAATCTCCTACGAGCAGTACTTC.

The chain couples TRBV27 to TRBJ2-2; D is undetermined. The germline V and J ends were trimmed by 3 bases and 3 bases, with 5 bases remaining between them. Germline V gene lookup returns CDR1 MNHEY and CDR2 SMNVEV (reference sequence). The CDR3 is made up of 13 amino acids. The CDR3 nucleotides are TGTGCCAGCAGTTTCACCCACACCGGGGAGCTGTTTTTT. It codes for CASSFTHTGELFF.

A remark on this clone: This CDR3 is also generated by other DNA sequences in the sample. The rearrangement links TRBV5-1 to TRBJ2-5, with D hard to call. Germline CDR1 and CDR2: SGHRS and YFSETQ. V was pared by 4 bases and J by 2 bases, with 6 bases between. The CDR3 sequence is 12 residues long. The CDR3 spells CASSVGQETQYF. CDR3 nucleotides: TGCGCCAGCAGCGTGGGTCAAGAGACCCAGTACTTC.

This rearrangement joins TRBV10-3 to TRBJ1-3, with 9 bases identical to TRBD1. The CDR3 extends over 16 amino acids. Germline assignment: CDR1 ENHRY and CDR2 SYGVKD. With V trimmed by 6 bases and J by 0 bases, 6 bases remained unmatched. The CDR3 coding sequence is TGTGCCATCAGAGGACAGGGGATATACTCTGGAAACACCATATATTTT. As protein: CAIRGQGIYSGNTIYF.

The chain couples TRBV27 to TRBJ2-7, with D unclear. Germline V gene data show CDR1 as MNHEY and CDR2 as SMNVEV (reference sequence). The V gene lost 6 bases and the J gene lost 3 bases, with 9 bases spanning the gap. The CDR3 extends over 12 amino acids. The CDR3 spells CASRRSYYEQYF. CDR3 sequence (DNA): TGTGCCAGCAGACGCAGTTACTACGAGCAGTACTTC.

The rearrangement links TRBV5-1 to TRBJ1-1, with unresolved D. Germline V gives CDR1 SGHRS, CDR2 YFSETQ. The length of the CDR3 is 13 residues. The V gene lost 4 bases and the J gene lost 7 bases, with 14 bases spanning the gap. The CDR3 here is CASSPPGKGEAFF. CDR3 bases: TGCGCCAGCAGCCCCCCAGGAAAGGGTGAAGCTTTCTTT.

On this clone itself: Other DNA sequences of this sample code for an identical CDR3. The V call is TRBV5-1, the J call TRBJ2-1, with 11 bases identical to TRBD2. Germline V gives CDR1 SGHRS, CDR2 YFSETQ. J lost 5 bases, V lost 0 bases, and 4 bases had no gene match. The CDR3 is made up of 16 amino acids. As DNA, the CDR3 is TGCGCCAGCAGCTTGGGGGGGACTAGCGGCAACAATGAGCAGTTCTTC. Residues: CASSLGGTSGNNEQFF.

The V call is TRBV7-9, the J call TRBJ1-1; 8 bases are a match to TRBD1. V lost 4 bases to trimming and J lost 8 bases; unmatched junction nucleotides: 12. CDR3 length: 15 residues. The V gene's germline CDR1 is SEHNR and CDR2 FQNEAQ (reference sequence). The CDR3 sequence: CASSSVFGTGPEAFF. DNA for the CDR3: TGTGCCAGCAGCTCGGTCTTCGGGACAGGCCCCGAAGCTTTCTTT.